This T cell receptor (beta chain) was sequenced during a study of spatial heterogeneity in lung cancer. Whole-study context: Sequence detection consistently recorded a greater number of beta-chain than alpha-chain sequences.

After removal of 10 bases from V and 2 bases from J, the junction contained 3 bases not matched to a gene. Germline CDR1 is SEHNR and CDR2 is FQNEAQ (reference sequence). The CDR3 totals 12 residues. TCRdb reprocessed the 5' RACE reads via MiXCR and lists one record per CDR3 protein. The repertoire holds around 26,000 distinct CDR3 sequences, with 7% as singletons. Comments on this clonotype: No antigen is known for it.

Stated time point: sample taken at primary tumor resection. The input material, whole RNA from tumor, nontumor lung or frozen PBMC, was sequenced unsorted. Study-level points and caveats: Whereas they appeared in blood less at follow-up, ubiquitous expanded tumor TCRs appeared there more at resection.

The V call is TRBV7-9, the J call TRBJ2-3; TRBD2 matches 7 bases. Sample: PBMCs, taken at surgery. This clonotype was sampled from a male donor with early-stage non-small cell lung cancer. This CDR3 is CAKAGITDTQYF. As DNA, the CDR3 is TGTGCCAAAGCGGGAATCACAGATACGCAGTATTTT.